This T cell receptor (beta chain) stems from a study of T cell responses to AZD1222 COVID-19 vaccine. CDR1 is LGHNA, CDR2 YNFKEQ, per germline. J gave up 3 bases and V 0 bases, and 5 bases lay outside the gene matches. The CDR3 runs to 17 residues. The repertoire was sequenced with immunoSEQ multiplex PCR; TCRdb's copy has only in-frame clones and lacks some. The sample carries some 120,000 clones, approximately 85% recorded once. Sequenced here: peripheral blood, sampled on day 0 of AZD1222 vaccination. V and J are TRBV4-2 and TRBJ2-3; 11 bases are a match to TRBD2. This clonotype was sampled from an adult in good health. The CDR3: CASSQDGLAGGTDTQYF. The CDR3 DNA follows: TGTGCCAGCAGCCAAGATGGGCTAGCGGGGGGAACAGATACGCAGTATTTT.